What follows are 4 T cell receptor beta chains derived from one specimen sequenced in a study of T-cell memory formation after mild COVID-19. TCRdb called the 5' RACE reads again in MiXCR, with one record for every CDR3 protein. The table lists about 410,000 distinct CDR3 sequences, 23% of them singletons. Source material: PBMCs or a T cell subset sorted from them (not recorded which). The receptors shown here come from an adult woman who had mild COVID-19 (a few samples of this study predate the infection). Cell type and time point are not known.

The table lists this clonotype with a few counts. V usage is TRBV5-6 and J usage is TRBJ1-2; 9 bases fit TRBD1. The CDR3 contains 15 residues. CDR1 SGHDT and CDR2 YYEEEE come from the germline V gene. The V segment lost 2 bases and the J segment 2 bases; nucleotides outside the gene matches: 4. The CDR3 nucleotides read TGTGCCAGCAGCTTTTGGGACAGGGACAACTATGGCTACACCTTC. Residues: CASSFWDRDNYGYTF.

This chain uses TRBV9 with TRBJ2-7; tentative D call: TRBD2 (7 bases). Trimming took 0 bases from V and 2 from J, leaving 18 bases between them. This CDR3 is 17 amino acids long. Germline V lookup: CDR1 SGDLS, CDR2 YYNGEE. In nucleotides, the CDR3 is TGTGCCAGCAGCGTAGAAGGGAGGGGGGACCCGACCTACGAGCAGTACTTC. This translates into CASSVEGRGDPTYEQYF.

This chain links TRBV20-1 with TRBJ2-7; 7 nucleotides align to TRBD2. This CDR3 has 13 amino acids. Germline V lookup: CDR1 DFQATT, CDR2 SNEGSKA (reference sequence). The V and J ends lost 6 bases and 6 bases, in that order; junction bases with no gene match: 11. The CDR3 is CSAQRAGASEQYF. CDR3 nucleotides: TGCAGTGCCCAGAGGGCGGGAGCCTCCGAGCAGTACTTC.

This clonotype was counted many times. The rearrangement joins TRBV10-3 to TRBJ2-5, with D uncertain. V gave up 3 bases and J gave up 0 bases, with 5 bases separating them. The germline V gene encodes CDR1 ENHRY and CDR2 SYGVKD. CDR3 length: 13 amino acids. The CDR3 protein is CAISEKYQETQYF. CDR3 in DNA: TGTGCCATCAGTGAAAAGTACCAAGAGACCCAGTACTTC.